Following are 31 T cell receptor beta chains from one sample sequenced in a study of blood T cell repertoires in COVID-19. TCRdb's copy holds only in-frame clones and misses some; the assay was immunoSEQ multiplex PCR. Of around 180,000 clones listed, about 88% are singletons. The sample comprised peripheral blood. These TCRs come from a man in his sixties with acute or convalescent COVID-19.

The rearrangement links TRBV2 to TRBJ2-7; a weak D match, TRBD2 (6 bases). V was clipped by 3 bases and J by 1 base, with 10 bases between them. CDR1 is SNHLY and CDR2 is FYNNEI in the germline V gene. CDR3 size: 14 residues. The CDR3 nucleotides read TGTGCCAGCAGTGACGGGAGCTTATCCTACGAGCAGTACTTC. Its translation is CASSDGSLSYEQYF.

As DNA, the CDR3 is TGTGCCAGTAGTATAGGGAGGCGGTGGCATTTT. This sequence encodes CASSIGRRWHF. J is TRBJ1-5 and V is TRBV19; unclear D gene. The germline gives CDR1 LNHDA, CDR2 SQIVND (reference sequence). Trimming took off 1 base at V and 15 bases at J, with 10 bases between the two ends. The length of the CDR3 is 11 residues.

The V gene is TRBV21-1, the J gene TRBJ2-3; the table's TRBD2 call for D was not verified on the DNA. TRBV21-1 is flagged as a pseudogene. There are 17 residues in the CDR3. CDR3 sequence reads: CASSNGLAVVSTDTQYF. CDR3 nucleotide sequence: TGTGCCAGCAGCAATGGACTAGCGGTTGTTAGCACAGATACGCAGTATTTT.

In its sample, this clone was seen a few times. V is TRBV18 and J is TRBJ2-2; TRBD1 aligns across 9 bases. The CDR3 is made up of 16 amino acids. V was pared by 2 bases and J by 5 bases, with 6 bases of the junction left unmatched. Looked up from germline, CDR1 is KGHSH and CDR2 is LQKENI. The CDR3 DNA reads TGTGCCAGCTCACCAACAGGGGGCGCCCGAACCGGGGAGCTGTTTTTT. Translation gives CASSPTGGARTGELFF.

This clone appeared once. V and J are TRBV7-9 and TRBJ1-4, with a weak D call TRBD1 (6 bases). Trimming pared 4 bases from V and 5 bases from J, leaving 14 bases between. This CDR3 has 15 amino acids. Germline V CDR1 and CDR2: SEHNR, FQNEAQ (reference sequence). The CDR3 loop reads CASSYQDSLNEKLFF. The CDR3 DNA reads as TGTGCCAGCAGCTATCAGGACAGTCTCAATGAAAAACTGTTTTTT.

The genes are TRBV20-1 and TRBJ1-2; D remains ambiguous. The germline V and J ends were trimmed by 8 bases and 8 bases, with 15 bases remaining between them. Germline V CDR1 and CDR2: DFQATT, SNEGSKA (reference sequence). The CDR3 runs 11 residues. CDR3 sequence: CSSKDIGGYTF. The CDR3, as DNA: TGCAGTTCAAAAGACATCGGCGGCTACACCTTC.

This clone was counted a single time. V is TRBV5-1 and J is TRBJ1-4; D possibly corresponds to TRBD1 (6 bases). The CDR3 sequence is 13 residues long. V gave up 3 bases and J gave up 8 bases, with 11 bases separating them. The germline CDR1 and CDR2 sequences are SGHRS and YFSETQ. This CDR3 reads CASSSTGNEKLFF. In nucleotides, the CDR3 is TGCGCCAGCAGCTCGACAGGAAACGAAAAACTGTTTTTT.

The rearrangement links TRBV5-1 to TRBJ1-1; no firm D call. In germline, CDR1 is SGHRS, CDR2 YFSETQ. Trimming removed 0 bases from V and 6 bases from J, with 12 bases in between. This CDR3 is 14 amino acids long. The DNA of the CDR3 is TGCGCCAGCAGCTTGGTGGCGGGGAGCCCTGAAGCTTTCTTT. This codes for CASSLVAGSPEAFF. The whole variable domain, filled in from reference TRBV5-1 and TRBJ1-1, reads KAGVTQTPRYLIKTRGQQVTLSCSPISGHRSVSWYQQTPGQGLQFLFEYFSETQRNKGNFPGRFSGRQFSNSRSEMNVSTLELGDSALYLCASSLVAGSPEAFFGQGTRLTVV.

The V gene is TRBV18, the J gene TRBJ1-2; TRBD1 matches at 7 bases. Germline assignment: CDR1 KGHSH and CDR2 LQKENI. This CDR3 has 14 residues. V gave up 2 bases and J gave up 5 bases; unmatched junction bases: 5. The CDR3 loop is CASSPGSTGYGYTF. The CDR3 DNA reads TGTGCCAGCTCACCAGGGTCGACAGGGTATGGCTACACCTTC.

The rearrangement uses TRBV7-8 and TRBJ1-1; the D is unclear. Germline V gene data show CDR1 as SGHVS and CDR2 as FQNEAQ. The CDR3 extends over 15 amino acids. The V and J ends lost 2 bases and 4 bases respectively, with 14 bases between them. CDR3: CASSLKVGEATEAFF. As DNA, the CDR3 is TGTGCCAGCAGCTTAAAAGTAGGAGAGGCCACTGAAGCTTTCTTT.

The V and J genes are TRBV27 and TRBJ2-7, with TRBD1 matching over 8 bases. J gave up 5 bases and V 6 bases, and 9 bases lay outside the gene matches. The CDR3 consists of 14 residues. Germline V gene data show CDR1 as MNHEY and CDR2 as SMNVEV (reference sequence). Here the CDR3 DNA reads TGTGCCAGCAGGTCGGGACAGGATTTCCACGAGCAGTACGTC. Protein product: CASRSGQDFHEQYV.

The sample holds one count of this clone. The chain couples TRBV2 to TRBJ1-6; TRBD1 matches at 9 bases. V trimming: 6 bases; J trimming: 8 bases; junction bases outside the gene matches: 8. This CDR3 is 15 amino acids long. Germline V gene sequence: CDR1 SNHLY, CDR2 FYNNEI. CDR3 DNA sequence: TGTGCCAGCAGGGAGGACAGGGGAGAATATTCACCCCTCCACTTT. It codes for CASREDRGEYSPLHF.

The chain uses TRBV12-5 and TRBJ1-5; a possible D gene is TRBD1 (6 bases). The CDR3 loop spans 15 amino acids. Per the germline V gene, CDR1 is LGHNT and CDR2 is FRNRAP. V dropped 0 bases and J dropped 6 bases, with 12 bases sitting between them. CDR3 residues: CASGLVLGAGQPQHF. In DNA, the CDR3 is TGTGCTAGTGGTTTGGTTCTGGGGGCGGGTCAGCCCCAGCATTTT.

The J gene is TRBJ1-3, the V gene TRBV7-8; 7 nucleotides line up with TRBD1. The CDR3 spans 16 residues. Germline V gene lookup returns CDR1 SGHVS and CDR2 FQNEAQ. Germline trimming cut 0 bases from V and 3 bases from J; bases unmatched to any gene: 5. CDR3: CASSLASGTVGNTIYF. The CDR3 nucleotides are TGTGCCAGCAGCTTAGCCTCCGGGACAGTTGGAAACACCATATATTTT.

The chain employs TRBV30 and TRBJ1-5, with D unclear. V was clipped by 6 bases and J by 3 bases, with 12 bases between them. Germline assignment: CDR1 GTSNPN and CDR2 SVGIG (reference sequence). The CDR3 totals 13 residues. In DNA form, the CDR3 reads TGTGCCTGCCGCTCAGGCCTCAATCAGCCCCAGCATTTT. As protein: CACRSGLNQPQHF.

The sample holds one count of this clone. In DNA, the CDR3 is TGTGCCAGCAGCCCTGGGACTAGCGGGGGCCACGAGCAGTACGTC. This translates into CASSPGTSGGHEQYV. The rearrangement uses TRBV3-1 (or the pseudogene TRBV3-2) and TRBJ2-7, with 14 nucleotides matching TRBD2. The junction had 4 bases not matched to a gene; V was cut back by 4 bases and J by 5 bases. CDR3 length: 15 residues. CDR1 is LGHDT, CDR2 YNNKEL, per germline (reference sequence).

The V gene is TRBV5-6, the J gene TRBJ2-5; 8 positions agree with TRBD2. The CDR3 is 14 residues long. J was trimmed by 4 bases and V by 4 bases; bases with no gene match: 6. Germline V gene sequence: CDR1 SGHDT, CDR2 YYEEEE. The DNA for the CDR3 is TGTGCCAGCAGCGCAAGGGCGGGAGGAGAGACCCAGTACTTC. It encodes CASSARAGGETQYF.

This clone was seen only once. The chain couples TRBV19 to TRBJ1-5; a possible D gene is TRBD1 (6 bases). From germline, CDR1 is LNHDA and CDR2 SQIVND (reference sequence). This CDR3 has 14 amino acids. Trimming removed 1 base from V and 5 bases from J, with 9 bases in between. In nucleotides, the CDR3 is TGTGCCAGTAGTATAGCCAGGACAGATCAGCCCCAGCATTTT. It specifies CASSIARTDQPQHF.

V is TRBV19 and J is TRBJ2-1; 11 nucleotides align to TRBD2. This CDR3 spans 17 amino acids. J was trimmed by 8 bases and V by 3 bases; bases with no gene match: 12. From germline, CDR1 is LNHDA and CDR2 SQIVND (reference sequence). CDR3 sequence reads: CASSIDRLAGLSDEQFF. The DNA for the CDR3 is TGTGCCAGTAGTATTGATCGACTAGCGGGATTGTCGGATGAGCAGTTCTTC.

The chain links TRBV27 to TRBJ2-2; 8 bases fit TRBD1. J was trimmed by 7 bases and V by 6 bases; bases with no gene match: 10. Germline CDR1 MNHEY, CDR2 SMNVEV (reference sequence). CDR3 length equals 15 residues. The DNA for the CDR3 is TGTGCCAGCAGCTTCGTTGCAGGGGGCATCGGGGAGCTGTTTTTT. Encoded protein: CASSFVAGGIGELFF.

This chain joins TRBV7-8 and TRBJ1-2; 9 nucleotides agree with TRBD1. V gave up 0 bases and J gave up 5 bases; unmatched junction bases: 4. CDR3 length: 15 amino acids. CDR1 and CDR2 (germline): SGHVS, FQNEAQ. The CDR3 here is CASSLAPGQGYGYTF. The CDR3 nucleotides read TGTGCCAGCAGCTTAGCGCCTGGACAGGGGTATGGCTACACCTTC.

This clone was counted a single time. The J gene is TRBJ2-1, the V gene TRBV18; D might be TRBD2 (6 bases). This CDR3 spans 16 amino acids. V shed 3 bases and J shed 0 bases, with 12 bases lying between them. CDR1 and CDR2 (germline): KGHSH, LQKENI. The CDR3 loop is CASSPRDSVSYNEQFF. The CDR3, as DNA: TGTGCCAGCTCACCCCGGGACTCTGTCTCCTACAATGAGCAGTTCTTC.

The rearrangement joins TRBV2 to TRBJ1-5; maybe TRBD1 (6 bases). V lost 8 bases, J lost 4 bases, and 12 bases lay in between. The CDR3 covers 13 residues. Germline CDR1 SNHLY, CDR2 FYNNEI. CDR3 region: CASCGQKNQPQHF. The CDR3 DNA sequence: TGTGCCAGCTGCGGACAGAAGAATCAGCCCCAGCATTTT.

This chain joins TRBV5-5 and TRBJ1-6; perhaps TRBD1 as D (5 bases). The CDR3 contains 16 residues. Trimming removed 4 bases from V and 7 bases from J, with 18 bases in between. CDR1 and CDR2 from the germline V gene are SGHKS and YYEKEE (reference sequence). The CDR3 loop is CASSPRVWGGNSPLHF. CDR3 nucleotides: TGTGCCAGCAGCCCCCGGGTTTGGGGGGGGAATTCACCCCTCCACTTT.

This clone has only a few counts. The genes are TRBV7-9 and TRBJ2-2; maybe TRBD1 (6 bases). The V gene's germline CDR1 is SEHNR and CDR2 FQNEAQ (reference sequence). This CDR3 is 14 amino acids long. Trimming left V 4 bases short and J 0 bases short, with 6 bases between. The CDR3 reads CASSWTANTGELFF. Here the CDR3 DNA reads TGTGCCAGCAGCTGGACAGCGAACACCGGGGAGCTGTTTTTT.

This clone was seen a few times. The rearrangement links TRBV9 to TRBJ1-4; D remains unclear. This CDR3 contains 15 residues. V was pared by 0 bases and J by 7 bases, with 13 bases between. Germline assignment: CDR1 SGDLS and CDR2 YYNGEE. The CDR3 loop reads CASSVGVLRGEKLFF. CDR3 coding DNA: TGTGCCAGCAGCGTAGGGGTCCTACGGGGTGAAAAACTGTTTTTT.

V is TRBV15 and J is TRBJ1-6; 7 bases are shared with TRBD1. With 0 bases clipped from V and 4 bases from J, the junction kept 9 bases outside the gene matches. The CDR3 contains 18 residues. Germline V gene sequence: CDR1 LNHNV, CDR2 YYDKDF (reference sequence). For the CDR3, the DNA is TGTGCCACCAGCAGAGATCTTTTAGGACAGGTTTATAATTCACCCCTCCACTTT. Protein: CATSRDLLGQVYNSPLHF.

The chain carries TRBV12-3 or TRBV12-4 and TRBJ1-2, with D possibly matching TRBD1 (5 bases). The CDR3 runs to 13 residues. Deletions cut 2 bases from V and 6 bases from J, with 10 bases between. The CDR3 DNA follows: TGTGCCAGCAGTTTATTTTCAGGGCATGGCTACACCTTC. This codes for CASSLFSGHGYTF.

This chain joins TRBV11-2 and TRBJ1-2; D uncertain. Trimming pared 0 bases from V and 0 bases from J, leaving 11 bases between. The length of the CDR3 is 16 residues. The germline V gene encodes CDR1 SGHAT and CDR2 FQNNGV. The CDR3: CASSLESGTANYGYTF. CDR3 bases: TGTGCCAGCAGCTTAGAGTCAGGCACCGCTAACTATGGCTACACCTTC.

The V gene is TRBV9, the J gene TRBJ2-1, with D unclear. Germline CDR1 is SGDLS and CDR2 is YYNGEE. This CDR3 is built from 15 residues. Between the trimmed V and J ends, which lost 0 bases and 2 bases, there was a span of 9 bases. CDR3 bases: TGTGCCAGCAGCGTAGCTGAACACACCTACAATGAGCAGTTCTTC. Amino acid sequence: CASSVAEHTYNEQFF.

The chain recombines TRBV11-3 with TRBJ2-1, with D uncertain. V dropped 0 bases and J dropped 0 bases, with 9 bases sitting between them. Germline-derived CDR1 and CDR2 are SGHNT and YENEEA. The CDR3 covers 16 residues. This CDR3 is CASSLDWRSSYNEQFF. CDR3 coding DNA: TGTGCCAGCAGCTTAGATTGGCGGAGCTCCTACAATGAGCAGTTCTTC.